This record covers a single TCR beta chain. What it binds is unknown. TCRdb re-called the 5' RACE reads, yielding one record per CDR3 amino acid sequence without DNA. The sample includes hundreds of thousands of distinct CDR3 sequences. This entry belongs to a study of T cells expressing NK-cell markers. Study context: All TCR beta repertoires analysed originated from sorted CD3+CD56+NKG2C+, CD3+CD56+NKG2C- and CD3+CD56-NKG2C+ T cells. Points from the study as a whole: Unclear, still, was the HCMV specificity of the expanded NKG2C+ T cell clones.

The origin of this receptor is a woman aged 18-70 years in good health. Specimen: blood T cells: a sorted CD56 or NKG2C T cell subset, CD4+ or CD8+ T cells, or bulk PBMC T cells (not recorded which).

The CDR3 spells CASSLEGPNNEQFF. The chain combines TRBV5-1 with TRBJ2-1. There are 14 residues in the CDR3. Germline V gives CDR1 SGHRS, CDR2 YFSETQ.